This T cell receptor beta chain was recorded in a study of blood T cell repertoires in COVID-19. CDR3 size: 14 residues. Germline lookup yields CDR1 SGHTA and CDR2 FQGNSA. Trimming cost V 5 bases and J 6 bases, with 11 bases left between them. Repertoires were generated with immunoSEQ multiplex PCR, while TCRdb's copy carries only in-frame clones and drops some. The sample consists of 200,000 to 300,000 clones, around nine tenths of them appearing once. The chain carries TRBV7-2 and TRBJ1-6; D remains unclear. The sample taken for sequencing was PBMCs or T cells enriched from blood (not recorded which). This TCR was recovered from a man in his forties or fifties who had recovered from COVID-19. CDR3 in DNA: TGTGCCAGCAGCACCGCCTTGCGTAATTCACCCCTCCACTTT. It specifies CASSTALRNSPLHF.